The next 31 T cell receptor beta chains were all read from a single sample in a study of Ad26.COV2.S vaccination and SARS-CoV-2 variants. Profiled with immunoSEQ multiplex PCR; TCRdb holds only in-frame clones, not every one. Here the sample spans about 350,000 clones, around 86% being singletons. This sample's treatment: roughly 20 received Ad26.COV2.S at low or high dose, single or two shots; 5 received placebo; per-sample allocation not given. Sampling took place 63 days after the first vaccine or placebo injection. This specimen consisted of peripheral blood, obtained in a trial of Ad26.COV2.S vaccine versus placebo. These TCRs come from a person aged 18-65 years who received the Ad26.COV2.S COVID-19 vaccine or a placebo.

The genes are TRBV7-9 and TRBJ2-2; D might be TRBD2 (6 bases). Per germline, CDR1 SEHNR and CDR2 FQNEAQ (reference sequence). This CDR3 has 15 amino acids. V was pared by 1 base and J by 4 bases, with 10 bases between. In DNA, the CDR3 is TGTGCCAGCAGCTTAGGGCAGGGAGGCACCGGGGAGCTGTTTTTT. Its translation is CASSLGQGGTGELFF.

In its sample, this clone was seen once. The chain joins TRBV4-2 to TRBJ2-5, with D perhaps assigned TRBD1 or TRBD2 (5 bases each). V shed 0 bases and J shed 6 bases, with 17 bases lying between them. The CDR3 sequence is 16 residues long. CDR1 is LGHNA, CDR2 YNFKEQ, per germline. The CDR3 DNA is TGTGCCAGCAGCCAAGATCTAGTGGGGGTCACGAAGACCCAGTACTTC. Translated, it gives CASSQDLVGVTKTQYF.

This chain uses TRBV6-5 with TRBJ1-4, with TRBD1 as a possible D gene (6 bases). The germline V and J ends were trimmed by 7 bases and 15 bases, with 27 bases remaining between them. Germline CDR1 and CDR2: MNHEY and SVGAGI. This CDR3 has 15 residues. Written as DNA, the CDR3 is TGTGCCAGCACCCAAGAGGGCAGGTGGGATAGGGGGGTGTTTTTT. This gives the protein CASTQEGRWDRGVFF.

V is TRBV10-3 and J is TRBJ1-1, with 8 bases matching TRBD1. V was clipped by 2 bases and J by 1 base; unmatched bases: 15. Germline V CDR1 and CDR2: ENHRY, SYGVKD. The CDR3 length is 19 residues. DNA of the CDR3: TGTGCCATCAGTGAGACCGTTGCCCTCGGGGGACAGGAGAACACTGAAGCTTTCTTT. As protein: CAISETVALGGQENTEAFF.

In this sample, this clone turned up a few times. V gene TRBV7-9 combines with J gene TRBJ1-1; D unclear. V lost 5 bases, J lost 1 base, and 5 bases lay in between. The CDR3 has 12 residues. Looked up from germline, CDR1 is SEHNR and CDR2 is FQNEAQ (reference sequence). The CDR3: CASSPKNTEAFF. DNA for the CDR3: TGTGCCAGCAGCCCCAAGAACACTGAAGCTTTCTTT.

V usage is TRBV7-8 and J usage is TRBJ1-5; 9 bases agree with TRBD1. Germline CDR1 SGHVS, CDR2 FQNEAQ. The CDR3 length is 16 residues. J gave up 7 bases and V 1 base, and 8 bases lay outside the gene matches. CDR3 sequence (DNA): TGTGCCAGCAGCTTAGTGTGGACAGGGGACGGACAGCCCCAGCATTTT. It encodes CASSLVWTGDGQPQHF.

The CDR3 loop is CASSLNSQETQYF. The CDR3, as DNA: TGTGCCAGCAGTTTGAACAGTCAAGAGACCCAGTACTTC. The rearrangement links TRBV27 to TRBJ2-5; D is unclear. Trimming cost V 3 bases and J 2 bases, with 7 bases left between them. CDR3 length: 13 residues. CDR1 is MNHEY, CDR2 SMNVEV, per germline (reference sequence).

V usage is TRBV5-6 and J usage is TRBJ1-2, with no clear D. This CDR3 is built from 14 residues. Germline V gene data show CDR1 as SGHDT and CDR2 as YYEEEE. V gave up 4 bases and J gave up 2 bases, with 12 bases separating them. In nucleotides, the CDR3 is TGTGCCAGCAGCCGAATTAGTCCCAACTATGGCTACACCTTC. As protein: CASSRISPNYGYTF.

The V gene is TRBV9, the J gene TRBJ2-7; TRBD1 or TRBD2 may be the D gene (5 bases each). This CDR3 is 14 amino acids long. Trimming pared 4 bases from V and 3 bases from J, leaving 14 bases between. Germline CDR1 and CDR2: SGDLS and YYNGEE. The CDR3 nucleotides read TGTGCCAGCAGCATAGGGGACGGTGACTACGAGCAGTACTTC. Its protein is CASSIGDGDYEQYF.

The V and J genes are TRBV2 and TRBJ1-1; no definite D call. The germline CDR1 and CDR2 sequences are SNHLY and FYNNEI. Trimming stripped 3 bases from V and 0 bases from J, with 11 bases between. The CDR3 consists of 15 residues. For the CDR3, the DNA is TGTGCCAGCAGTGAGGTCCGTTATATGAACACTGAAGCTTTCTTT. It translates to CASSEVRYMNTEAFF.

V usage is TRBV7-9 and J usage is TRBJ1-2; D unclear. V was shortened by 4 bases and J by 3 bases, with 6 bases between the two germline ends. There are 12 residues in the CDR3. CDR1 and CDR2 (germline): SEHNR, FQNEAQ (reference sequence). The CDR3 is CASSSADYGYTF. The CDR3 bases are TGTGCCAGCAGCTCGGCGGACTATGGCTACACCTTC.

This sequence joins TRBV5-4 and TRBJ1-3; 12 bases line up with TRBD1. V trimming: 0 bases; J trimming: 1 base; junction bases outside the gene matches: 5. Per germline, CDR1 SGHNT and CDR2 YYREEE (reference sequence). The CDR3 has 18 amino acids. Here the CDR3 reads CASSLAGQGALSGNTIYF. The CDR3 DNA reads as TGTGCCAGCAGCTTGGCGGGACAGGGGGCTCTATCTGGAAACACCATATATTTT.

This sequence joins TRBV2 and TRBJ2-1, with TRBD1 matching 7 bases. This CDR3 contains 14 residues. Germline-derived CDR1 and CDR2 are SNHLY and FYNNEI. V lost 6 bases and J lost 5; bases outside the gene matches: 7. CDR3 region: CASRTGTVDNEQFF. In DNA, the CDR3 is TGTGCCAGCAGGACCGGGACAGTAGACAATGAGCAGTTCTTC.

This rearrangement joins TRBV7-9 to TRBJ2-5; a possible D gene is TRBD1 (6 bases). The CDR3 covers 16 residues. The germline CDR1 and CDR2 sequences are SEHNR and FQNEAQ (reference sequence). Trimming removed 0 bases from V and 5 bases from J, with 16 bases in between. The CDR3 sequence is CASSLALPGVWETQYF. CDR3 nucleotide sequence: TGTGCCAGCAGCTTAGCGCTCCCAGGGGTCTGGGAGACCCAGTACTTC.

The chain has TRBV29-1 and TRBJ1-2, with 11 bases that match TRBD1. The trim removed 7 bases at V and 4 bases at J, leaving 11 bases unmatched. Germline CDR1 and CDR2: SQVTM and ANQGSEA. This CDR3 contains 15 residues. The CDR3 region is CSALAGDRGGYGYTF. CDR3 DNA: TGCAGCGCCCTGGCTGGGGACAGGGGGGGCTATGGCTACACCTTC.

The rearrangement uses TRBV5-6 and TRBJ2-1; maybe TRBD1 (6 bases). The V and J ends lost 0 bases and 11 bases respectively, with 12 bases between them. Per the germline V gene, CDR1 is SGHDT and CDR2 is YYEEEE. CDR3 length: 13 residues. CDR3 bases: TGTGCCAGCAGCTTGGACCAAGGACAGAAGCAGTTCTTC. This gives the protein CASSLDQGQKQFF.

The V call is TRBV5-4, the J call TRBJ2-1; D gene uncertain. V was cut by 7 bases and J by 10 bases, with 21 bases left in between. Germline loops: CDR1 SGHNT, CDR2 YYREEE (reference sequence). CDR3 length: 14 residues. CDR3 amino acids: CASALTSSLQEQFF. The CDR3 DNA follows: TGTGCCAGCGCCCTTACATCATCCCTTCAGGAGCAGTTCTTC.

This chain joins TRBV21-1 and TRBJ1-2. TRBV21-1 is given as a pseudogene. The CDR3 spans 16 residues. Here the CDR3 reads CASSPPGAGGGYGYTF. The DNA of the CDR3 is TGTGCCAGCAGCCCACCAGGGGCGGGAGGGGGCTATGGCTACACCTTC.

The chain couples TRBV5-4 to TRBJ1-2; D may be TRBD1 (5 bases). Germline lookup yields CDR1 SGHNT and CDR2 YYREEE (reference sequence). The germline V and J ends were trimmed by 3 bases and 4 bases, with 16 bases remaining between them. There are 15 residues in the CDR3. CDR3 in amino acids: CASSYRDPGGYGYTF. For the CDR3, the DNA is TGTGCCAGCAGCTACCGGGACCCCGGCGGCTATGGCTACACCTTC.

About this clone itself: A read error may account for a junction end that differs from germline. The CDR3 DNA sequence: TGTGCTAGCAGTTTAAGCGGGGTTCAAGAGACCCAGTACTTC. It yields the protein CASSLSGVQETQYF. The chain links TRBV7-7 to TRBJ2-5, with 7 bases identical to TRBD2. Germline loops: CDR1 SSHAT, CDR2 FNYEAQ (reference sequence). The CDR3 sequence is 14 residues long.

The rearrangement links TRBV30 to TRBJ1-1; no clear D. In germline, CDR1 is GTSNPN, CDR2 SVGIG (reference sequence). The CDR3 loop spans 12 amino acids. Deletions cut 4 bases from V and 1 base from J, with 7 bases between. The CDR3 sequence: CAWTRQNTEAFF. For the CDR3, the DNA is TGTGCCTGGACCCGACAGAACACTGAAGCTTTCTTT. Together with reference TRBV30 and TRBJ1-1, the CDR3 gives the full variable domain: SQTIHQWPATLVQPVGSPLSLECTVEGTSNPNLYWYRQAAGRGLQLLFYSVGIGQISSEVPQNLSASRPQDRQFILSSKKLLLSDSGFYLCAWTRQNTEAFFGQGTRLTVV.

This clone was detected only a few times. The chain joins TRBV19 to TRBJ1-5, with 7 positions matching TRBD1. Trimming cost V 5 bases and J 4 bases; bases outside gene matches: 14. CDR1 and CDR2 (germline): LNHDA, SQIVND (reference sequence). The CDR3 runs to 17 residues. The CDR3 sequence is CASSSLGRGHRNQPQHF. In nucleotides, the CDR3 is TGTGCCAGTAGTTCCCTGGGGAGGGGGCATCGGAATCAGCCCCAGCATTTT. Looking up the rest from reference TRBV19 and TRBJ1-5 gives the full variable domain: DGGITQSPKYLFRKEGQNVTLSCEQNLNHDAMYWYRQDPGQGLRLIYYSQIVNDFQKGDIAEGYSVSREKKESFPLTVTSAQKNPTAFYLCASSSLGRGHRNQPQHFGDGTRLSIL.

CDR3 bases: TGTGCCAGTACCCCTGGGGGGTGGATCGGAGCTTTCTTT. It is translated as CASTPGGWIGAFF. This rearrangement joins TRBV19 to TRBJ1-1; maybe TRBD1 (5 bases). This CDR3 spans 13 amino acids. Trimming took 7 bases from V and 10 from J, leaving 19 bases between them. Germline loops: CDR1 LNHDA, CDR2 SQIVND (reference sequence).

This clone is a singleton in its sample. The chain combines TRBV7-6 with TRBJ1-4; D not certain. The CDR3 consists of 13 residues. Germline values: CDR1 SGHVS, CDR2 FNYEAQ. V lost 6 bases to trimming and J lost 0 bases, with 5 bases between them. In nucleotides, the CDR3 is TGTGCCAGCAGGGCGGCAACTAATGAAAAACTGTTTTTT. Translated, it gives CASRAATNEKLFF.

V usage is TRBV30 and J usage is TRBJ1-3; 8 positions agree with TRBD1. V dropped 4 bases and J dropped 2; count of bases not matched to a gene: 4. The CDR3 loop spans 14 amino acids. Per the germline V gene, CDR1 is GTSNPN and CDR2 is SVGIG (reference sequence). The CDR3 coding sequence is TGTGCCTGGACCTCGGACAGGGCTGGAAACACCATATATTTT. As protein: CAWTSDRAGNTIYF.

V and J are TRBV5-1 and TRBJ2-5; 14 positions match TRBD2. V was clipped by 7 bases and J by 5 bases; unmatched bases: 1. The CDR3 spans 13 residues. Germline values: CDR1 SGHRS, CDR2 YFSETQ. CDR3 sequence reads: CASRTSGGETQYF. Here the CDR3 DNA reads TGCGCCAGCCGGACTAGCGGGGGGGAGACCCAGTACTTC.

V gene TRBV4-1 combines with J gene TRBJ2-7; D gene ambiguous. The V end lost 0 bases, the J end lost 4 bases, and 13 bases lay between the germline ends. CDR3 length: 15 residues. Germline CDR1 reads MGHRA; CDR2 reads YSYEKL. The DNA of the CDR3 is TGCGCCAGCAGCCAAGAGGCAGGCTTCAGTTACGAGCAGTACTTC. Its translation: CASSQEAGFSYEQYF.

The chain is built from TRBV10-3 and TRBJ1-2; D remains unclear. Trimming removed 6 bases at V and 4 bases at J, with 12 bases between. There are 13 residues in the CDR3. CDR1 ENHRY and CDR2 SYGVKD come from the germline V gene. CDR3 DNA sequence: TGTGCCATCAGGAGAGAAGACCTCTATGGCTACACCTTC. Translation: CAIRREDLYGYTF.

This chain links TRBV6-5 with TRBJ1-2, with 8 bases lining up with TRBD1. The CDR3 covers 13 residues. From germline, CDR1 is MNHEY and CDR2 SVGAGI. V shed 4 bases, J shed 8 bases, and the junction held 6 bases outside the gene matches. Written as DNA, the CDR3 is TGTGCCAGCAGTTCGCAGGGGGCTCGGGGCTACACCTTC. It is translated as CASSSQGARGYTF.

CDR3 nucleotide sequence: TGTGCCAGCAGTTACTCGCGGTTAGGGTATGGCTACACCTTC. It specifies CASSYSRLGYGYTF. V gene TRBV6-8 combines with J gene TRBJ1-2; D unclear. The V end was cut by 0 bases, the J end by 5 bases, with 10 bases between. Germline V gene lookup returns CDR1 MNHGY and CDR2 SAAAGT. This CDR3 comprises 14 residues.

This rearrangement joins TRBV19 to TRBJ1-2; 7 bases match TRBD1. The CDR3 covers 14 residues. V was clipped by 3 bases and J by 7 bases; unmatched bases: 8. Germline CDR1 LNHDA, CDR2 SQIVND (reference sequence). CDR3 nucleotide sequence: TGTGCCAGTAGTATGGGACAGAGCCTCTCTGGCTACACCTTC. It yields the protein CASSMGQSLSGYTF. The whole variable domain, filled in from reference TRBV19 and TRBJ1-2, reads DGGITQSPKYLFRKEGQNVTLSCEQNLNHDAMYWYRQDPGQGLRLIYYSQIVNDFQKGDIAEGYSVSREKKESFPLTVTSAQKNPTAFYLCASSMGQSLSGYTFGSGTRLTVV.